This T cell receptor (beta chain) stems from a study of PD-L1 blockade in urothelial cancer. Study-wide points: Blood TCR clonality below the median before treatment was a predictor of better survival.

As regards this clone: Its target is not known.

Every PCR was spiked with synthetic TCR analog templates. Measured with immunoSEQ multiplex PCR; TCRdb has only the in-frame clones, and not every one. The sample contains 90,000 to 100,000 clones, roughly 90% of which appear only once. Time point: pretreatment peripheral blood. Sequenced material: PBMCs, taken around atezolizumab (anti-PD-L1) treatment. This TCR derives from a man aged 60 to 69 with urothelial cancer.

CDR3 sequence: CAISTENDNQPQHF. The CDR3 DNA is TGTGCCATCAGCACAGAAAACGACAATCAGCCCCAGCATTTT. V gene TRBV10-3 combines with J gene TRBJ1-5; D not resolved. CDR3 size: 14 residues. Germline CDR1 ENHRY, CDR2 SYGVKD. V was clipped by 6 bases and J by 3 bases, with 12 bases between them.